These 24 T cell receptor beta chains share one sample of origin, sequenced in a study of naive and memory T cell subsets. Four PCR rounds used nested alpha and beta constant region primers plus the SP2 primer. From the 5' RACE reads, TCRdb called clonotypes with MiXCR, one entry per CDR3 protein. The sample shows about 62,000 distinct CDR3 sequences, 8% of them seen only once. TCR cDNA received a 3' ligated oligonucleotide that carried a UMI. The receptors derive from a female donor in good health.

This clonotype showed up just a few times. V is TRBV5-4 and J is TRBJ2-1, with D maybe TRBD1 (5 bases). Germline V gives CDR1 SGHNT, CDR2 YYREEE (reference sequence). The CDR3 consists of 15 residues. V was clipped by 3 bases and J by 2 bases, with 12 bases between them. The CDR3 sequence is CASSWGRDPYNEQFF. The CDR3 DNA is TGTGCCAGCAGCTGGGGCAGGGATCCCTACAATGAGCAGTTCTTC.

The gene calls are TRBV5-4 and TRBJ2-2, with 8 bases matching TRBD2. This CDR3 contains 15 residues. The junction had 8 bases not matched to a gene; V was cut back by 2 bases and J by 8 bases. Germline loops: CDR1 SGHNT, CDR2 YYREEE (reference sequence). The CDR3 DNA reads TGTGCCAGCAGCTTTAGCGGGGCAGGAGTAGGGGAGCTGTTTTTT. This codes for CASSFSGAGVGELFF.

The J gene is TRBJ2-3, the V gene TRBV27; D is unresolved. The CDR3 consists of 16 residues. Deletions cut 1 base from V and 14 bases from J, with 25 bases between. Germline values: CDR1 MNHEY, CDR2 SMNVEV (reference sequence). CDR3 DNA: TGTGCCAGCAGTTTATACGGCCCAACCGCACGAGAGGTCGTGTATTTT. Its translation: CASSLYGPTAREVVYF.

Many counts were recorded for this clonotype. The chain couples TRBV30 to TRBJ1-2; D might be TRBD1 (5 bases). CDR3 length: 12 amino acids. V was clipped by 6 bases and J by 6 bases, with 14 bases between them. Germline CDR1 and CDR2: GTSNPN and SVGIG (reference sequence). The CDR3 loop is CACPGGNNGYTF. The CDR3 nucleotides read TGTGCCTGTCCGGGGGGAAACAATGGCTACACCTTC.

This clonotype was observed a few times. V usage is TRBV6-5 and J usage is TRBJ1-5, with D perhaps TRBD1 (5 bases). Per the germline V gene, CDR1 is MNHEY and CDR2 is SVGAGI. V lost 6 bases and J 2 bases, leaving 17 bases between the germline ends. This CDR3 has 16 residues. The chain's CDR3 is CASSPSQGGGNQPQHF. CDR3 nucleotide sequence: TGTGCCAGCAGCCCATCTCAGGGAGGCGGCAATCAGCCCCAGCATTTT.

The chain has TRBV30 and TRBJ2-6, with D possibly TRBD2 on 5 matching bases. The CDR3 is made up of 15 amino acids. Germline V lookup: CDR1 GTSNPN, CDR2 SVGIG (reference sequence). V was cut by 3 bases and J by 0 bases, with 9 bases left in between. DNA for the CDR3: TGTGCCTGGAGCCCACGGGGCTCTGGGGCCAACGTCCTGACTTTC. Translation gives CAWSPRGSGANVLTF. Complete variable domain (other parts from reference TRBV30 and TRBJ2-6): SQTIHQWPATLVQPVGSPLSLECTVEGTSNPNLYWYRQAAGRGLQLLFYSVGIGQISSEVPQNLSASRPQDRQFILSSKKLLLSDSGFYLCAWSPRGSGANVLTFGAGSRLTVL.

This clonotype was seen at least ten times. This chain connects TRBV11-2 to TRBJ1-1; perhaps TRBD1 as D (5 bases). Germline lookup yields CDR1 SGHAT and CDR2 FQNNGV. V was cut by 2 bases and J by 1 base, with 5 bases left in between. The CDR3 has 13 amino acids. CDR3 sequence reads: CASSLTGNTEAFF. As DNA, the CDR3 is TGTGCCAGCAGCTTAACAGGGAACACTGAAGCTTTCTTT.

This chain joins TRBV11-2 and TRBJ2-5; tentatively, D is TRBD1 (6 bases). CDR1 and CDR2 (germline): SGHAT, FQNNGV. The length of the CDR3 is 14 residues. V was cut by 0 bases and J by 7 bases, with 12 bases left in between. CDR3: CASSLDPGDGTQYF. DNA for the CDR3: TGTGCCAGCAGCTTAGATCCAGGGGATGGGACCCAGTACTTC.

The chain employs TRBV20-1 and TRBJ1-5; D might be TRBD1 (6 bases). The CDR3 has 13 residues. V shed 4 bases and J shed 9 bases, with 16 bases lying between them. Germline CDR1 is DFQATT and CDR2 is SNEGSKA (reference sequence). This chain's CDR3 is CSANSPQGWPQHF. The CDR3 bases are TGCAGTGCTAACAGTCCCCAGGGGTGGCCCCAGCATTTT.

This clonotype appeared a few times. The chain couples TRBV24-1 to TRBJ2-3; 10 nucleotides align to TRBD1. The V gene end was trimmed by 8 bases and the J gene end by 2 bases; junction bases not matched to a gene: 6. The germline CDR1 and CDR2 sequences are KGHDR and SFDVKD. The CDR3 has 15 amino acids. As DNA, the CDR3 is TGTGCCACCACGGAGGGACAGGGGATCACAGATACGCAGTATTTT. Translating gives CATTEGQGITDTQYF.

V is TRBV28 and J is TRBJ2-7, with a weak D call TRBD1 (6 bases). This CDR3 region has 12 residues. Germline V gene lookup returns CDR1 MDHEN and CDR2 SYDVKM. V lost 6 bases to trimming and J lost 7 bases, with 13 bases between them. DNA for the CDR3: TGTGCCAGCAGCTCTCAGGGGCTGGAGCAGTACTTC. Encoded protein: CASSSQGLEQYF.

V and J are TRBV3-1 and TRBJ2-7; either TRBD1 or TRBD2 may supply D (5 bases each). The CDR3 length is 13 residues. The V gene lost 4 bases and the J gene lost 7 bases, with 14 bases spanning the gap. The germline gives CDR1 LGHDT, CDR2 YNNKEL (reference sequence). The CDR3 DNA reads as TGTGCCAGCAGCCCGACAGTTTCGGGGGAGCAGTACTTC. Its translation is CASSPTVSGEQYF.

The chain couples TRBV9 to TRBJ2-7, with 8 bases aligning to TRBD1. The CDR3 runs to 15 residues. V was pared by 0 bases and J by 7 bases, with 9 bases of the junction left unmatched. Germline V gives CDR1 SGDLS, CDR2 YYNGEE. The CDR3, as DNA: TGTGCCAGCAGCGTAGCTGTCAGGGGGCTTGGAGAGCAGTACTTC. It encodes CASSVAVRGLGEQYF.

This clonotype came up a few times. The chain recombines TRBV7-9 with TRBJ2-3; possibly TRBD2 for D (6 bases). Germline V lookup: CDR1 SEHNR, CDR2 FQNEAQ (reference sequence). V lost 3 bases to trimming and J lost 1 base, with 17 bases between them. This CDR3 has 17 amino acids. DNA of the CDR3: TGTGCCAGCAGCTTTAGCGACCTAGCGACCGGCACAGATACGCAGTATTTT. Translation: CASSFSDLATGTDTQYF.

This clonotype came up a few times. This CDR3 reads CSASGFVRIRNTEAFF. The DNA of the CDR3 is TGCAGTGCTTCGGGTTTTGTCCGGATCCGGAACACTGAAGCTTTCTTT. This chain uses TRBV20-1 with TRBJ1-1; unclear D gene. Trimming took off 5 bases at V and 1 base at J, with 20 bases between the two ends. The V gene's germline CDR1 is DFQATT and CDR2 SNEGSKA (reference sequence). This CDR3 region has 16 residues.

The rearrangement links TRBV30 to TRBJ2-3; 9 bases agree with TRBD1. CDR3 length equals 16 residues. Unmatched junction bases numbered 4, after V lost 0 bases and J lost 0 bases. Germline V gene lookup returns CDR1 GTSNPN and CDR2 SVGIG (reference sequence). CDR3 sequence: CAWSVGTGTSTDTQYF. CDR3 coding DNA: TGTGCCTGGAGTGTCGGGACAGGGACTAGCACAGATACGCAGTATTTT.

This clonotype was observed at least ten times. The chain is built from TRBV20-1 and TRBJ2-7; D remains ambiguous. CDR3 length: 13 amino acids. Trimming stripped 7 bases from V and 1 base from J, with 14 bases between. Germline CDR1 DFQATT, CDR2 SNEGSKA (reference sequence). CDR3 residues: CSVLTEFSYEQYF. The CDR3 nucleotides read TGCAGTGTTTTGACCGAGTTTTCCTACGAGCAGTACTTC.

The sample holds many counts of this clonotype. The chain joins TRBV6-5 to TRBJ1-1, with 11 bases lining up with TRBD1. The CDR3 covers 15 residues. Germline trimming cut 5 bases from V and 6 bases from J; bases unmatched to any gene: 8. Germline V gene lookup returns CDR1 MNHEY and CDR2 SVGAGI. CDR3 sequence reads: CASSRRPGQGAEAFF. CDR3 in DNA: TGTGCCAGCAGTCGAAGACCGGGACAGGGGGCTGAAGCTTTCTTT.

This clonotype was seen a few times. The gene calls are TRBV12-3 or TRBV12-4 and TRBJ1-1; a weak D match, TRBD1 (5 bases). The CDR3 loop spans 15 amino acids. Trimming pared 6 bases from V and 4 bases from J, leaving 18 bases between. DNA of the CDR3: TGTGCCAGCAGCCGCCCCTCGGGGGGAATCACTGAAGCTTTCTTT. It yields the protein CASSRPSGGITEAFF.

The chain joins TRBV30 to TRBJ1-6; tentative D call: TRBD1 (5 bases). Germline lookup yields CDR1 GTSNPN and CDR2 SVGIG (reference sequence). V shed 3 bases and J shed 8 bases, with 20 bases lying between them. The CDR3 is 16 residues long. The CDR3 sequence is CAWSTSGNPQYSPLHF. DNA of the CDR3: TGTGCCTGGAGCACATCAGGGAATCCCCAGTATTCACCCCTCCACTTT.

Only a few counts were recorded for this clonotype. This rearrangement joins TRBV2 to TRBJ2-1; D remains unclear. Trimming removed 3 bases at V and 1 base at J, with 10 bases between. The germline V gene encodes CDR1 SNHLY and CDR2 FYNNEI. CDR3 length: 15 residues. CDR3 bases: TGTGCCAGCAGTGAGACGGACGGGTCCTACAATGAGCAGTTCTTC. Its protein product is CASSETDGSYNEQFF.

This clonotype was found a few times. This chain connects TRBV19 to TRBJ1-5; 10 nucleotides line up with TRBD1. Germline V gene sequence: CDR1 LNHDA, CDR2 SQIVND (reference sequence). The CDR3 sequence is 16 residues long. Trimming took 7 bases from V and 5 from J; bases not matched to a gene: 11. The CDR3 reads CASIGAPGQGDQPQHF. The CDR3 DNA reads as TGTGCCAGTATTGGGGCCCCAGGACAGGGGGATCAGCCCCAGCATTTT.

A few counts support this clonotype. J is TRBJ2-5 and V is TRBV19, with D tentatively TRBD2 (6 bases). The V and J ends lost 3 bases and 4 bases respectively, with 12 bases between them. This CDR3 has 14 residues. Germline lookup yields CDR1 LNHDA and CDR2 SQIVND (reference sequence). DNA for the CDR3: TGTGCCAGTAGTATGTGGGGGACTGGAGAGACCCAGTACTTC. Residues: CASSMWGTGETQYF.

This clonotype was counted only a few times. The chain joins TRBV7-9 to TRBJ2-3, with TRBD2 matching over 7 bases. This CDR3 comprises 17 residues. J gave up 0 bases and V 4 bases, and 10 bases lay outside the gene matches. Germline CDR1 and CDR2: SEHNR and FQNEAQ (reference sequence). For the CDR3, the DNA is TGTGCCAGCAGCTACAACCCCAGCGGGGACAGCACAGATACGCAGTATTTT. Residues: CASSYNPSGDSTDTQYF.